The 6 T cell receptor beta chains presented below share a single source sample, sequenced in a study of blood T cell repertoires in COVID-19. Libraries were prepared by immunoSEQ multiplex PCR; TCRdb keeps only in-frame clonotypes and omits some of them. The profile shows roughly 200,000 clones, roughly 80% of them singletons. Sequencing was carried out using peripheral blood. The receptors originated from a middle-aged woman with COVID-19, enrolled during active disease.

V is TRBV30 and J is TRBJ1-1; D is uncertain. Trimming left V 5 bases short and J 7 bases short, with 17 bases between. CDR1 is GTSNPN and CDR2 is SVGIG in the germline V gene (reference sequence). CDR3 length: 13 amino acids. Here the CDR3 reads CAWFRGGLDEAFF. CDR3 bases: TGTGCCTGGTTTCGCGGAGGGCTGGATGAAGCTTTCTTT.

The chain has TRBV7-9 and TRBJ2-7; D unresolved. Germline V CDR1 and CDR2: SEHNR, FQNEAQ (reference sequence). This CDR3 region has 14 residues. V was pared by 0 bases and J by 0 bases, with 6 bases between. This CDR3 is CASSLAAFSYEQYF. The CDR3 DNA follows: TGTGCCAGCAGCTTAGCGGCCTTCTCCTACGAGCAGTACTTC.

This clone was found a few times. V is TRBV7-9 and J is TRBJ2-3; 7 positions agree with TRBD1. The J segment lost 3 bases and the V segment lost 5 bases, leaving 8 bases of the junction unmatched. The CDR3 runs 15 residues. CDR1 and CDR2 (germline): SEHNR, FQNEAQ (reference sequence). CDR3 region: CASSPGTAMTDTQYF. CDR3 sequence (DNA): TGTGCCAGCAGCCCTGGGACAGCTATGACAGATACGCAGTATTTT.

This chain links TRBV7-9 with TRBJ1-2; D is perhaps TRBD1 (6 bases). V was shortened by 1 base and J by 5 bases, with 8 bases between the two germline ends. The length of the CDR3 is 13 residues. The germline V gene has CDR1 SEHNR and CDR2 FQNEAQ (reference sequence). Here the CDR3 DNA reads TGTGCCAGCAGCTTAGGGGGGCCTTATGGCTACACCTTC. Its protein product is CASSLGGPYGYTF.

The chain has TRBV30 and TRBJ2-7, with TRBD2 matching over 9 bases. V trimming: 0 bases; J trimming: 3 bases; junction bases outside the gene matches: 3. The CDR3 has 14 residues. The germline V gene has CDR1 GTSNPN and CDR2 SVGIG (reference sequence). CDR3 coding DNA: TGTGCCTGGAGTGTACTACTAGCGGGCTACGAGCAGTACTTC. This codes for CAWSVLLAGYEQYF.

V usage is TRBV12-3 or TRBV12-4 and J usage is TRBJ1-2; D might be TRBD1 (5 bases). CDR3 length equals 13 residues. V lost 5 bases and J 6 bases, leaving 13 bases between the germline ends. The CDR3 nucleotides are TGTGCCAGCAGTAGGGGTGTGTGGAATGGCTACACCTTC. Its protein product is CASSRGVWNGYTF.